Sequencing of this TCR beta chain was carried out in a study of vaccination effects on CD4 cells after COVID-19. ViraFEST expansion of antigen-specific CD4+ T cells with viral peptide pools preceded sequencing. The culture ran for 10 days before CD4+ T cells were isolated. Cultures had half their medium replaced with IL-2 medium on days 3 and 7. Only in-frame clones appear in the TCRdb table, and some are missing; sequencing was by immunoSEQ multiplex PCR. The sample contains 55,000 to 65,000 clones, roughly 81% of which appear only once. Germline V lookup: CDR1 LGHNA, CDR2 YNFKEQ. The CDR3 spans 15 residues. V was clipped by 4 bases and J by 8 bases, with 17 bases between them. Only a few counts were recorded for this clone. What it recognizes is unknown.

This receptor was obtained from a human donor who received a COVID-19 vaccine. The material was CD4+ T cells from PBMCs cultured with HCoV-229E spike peptides, obtained before COVID-19 vaccination. This chain uses TRBV4-2 with TRBJ1-4; D might be TRBD1 (5 bases). The CDR3 protein is CASSPTDSGDEKLFF. In DNA form, the CDR3 reads TGTGCCAGCAGCCCTACGGACTCGGGGGACGAAAAACTGTTTTTT.